The rows below give T cell receptor beta chains drawn from one sample of a study of T-cell reconstitution after alpha-beta-depleted transplantation in children. Via MiXCR, TCRdb re-called the PCR reads, giving one row per CDR3 protein. This table has approximately 400,000 distinct CDR3 sequences, roughly a tenth appearing once. The sample consisted of PBMCs from the stem cell graft donor, taken from the stem cell graft. These receptors all stem from a human donor who donated a stem cell graft to a child with acute myeloid leukemia. Both conserved end residues are part of each CDR3. A D gene is named only where the DNA matches it firmly. Rows give clone size only sometimes, using once, few, many, or a class for an expanded clone.

v_call	d_call	j_call	clone_size	cdr3_nt	cdr3_aa
TRBV6-1	TRBD2	TRBJ2-1	.	TGTGCCAGCAGCGATTTTACTAGCGGGAGTGGCAATGAGCAGTTCTTC	CASSDFTSGSGNEQFF
TRBV5-1	.	TRBJ1-2	.	TGCGCCAGCAGCGGAATACAGGGACGGATGAACTATGGCTACACCTTC	CASSGIQGRMNYGYTF
TRBV30	.	TRBJ2-1	.	TGTGCCTGGAGTGTACGCCCCGGGGATGAGCAGTTCTTC	CAWSVRPGDEQFF
TRBV5-1	.	TRBJ2-7	few	TGCGCCAGCAGCTTGGTCAGGCCCCCCTACGAGCAGTACTTC	CASSLVRPPYEQYF
TRBV12-3/TRBV12-4	TRBD1	TRBJ1-5	few	TGTGCCAGCAGCGGACAGGGGGCGCTCAGCAATCAGCCCCAGCATTTT	CASSGQGALSNQPQHF
TRBV20-1	TRBD2	TRBJ2-2	.	TGCAGTGCTACCTCTGGGACTAGCGGGAGAACCGGGGAGCTGTTTTTT	CSATSGTSGRTGELFF
TRBV5-1	TRBD1	TRBJ1-2	few	TGCGCCAGCAGCGCGGGACAGGGGTTTACTTTGGCTGGCTACACCTTC	CASSAGQGFTLAGYTF
TRBV6-2/TRBV6-3	TRBD1	TRBJ2-7	few	TGTGCCACCGCGACCGGGACAGTGGGACCCTACGAGCAGTACTTC	CATATGTVGPYEQYF
TRBV25-1	.	TRBJ2-1	few	TGTGCCAGCAGTGAATATTTCGGAGTTCTCCCCTATGAGGAGCAGTTCTTC	CASSEYFGVLPYEEQFF
TRBV20-1	TRBD1	TRBJ2-2	.	TGCAGTGCTACGGGGACAGGGAAATTGAACGGGGAGCTGTTTTTT	CSATGTGKLNGELFF
TRBV20-1	.	TRBJ2-3	many	TGCAGCGCAGTGGCGGGTAGCACAGATACGCAGTATTTT	CSAVAGSTDTQYF
TRBV29-1	.	TRBJ1-2	.	TGCAGCGTTGACGAGGTCTATGGGTATGGCTACACCTTC	CSVDEVYGYGYTF
TRBV27	.	TRBJ1-1	many	TGTGCCAGCAGCCCCGCTGAGAACACTGAAGCTTTCTTT	CASSPAENTEAFF
TRBV5-1	.	TRBJ2-7	many	TGCGCCAGCAGCGCCGCCGGCACCCAATTCGAGCAGTACTTC	CASSAAGTQFEQYF
TRBV12-3/TRBV12-4	.	TRBJ2-2	few	TGTGCCAGCAGTTTTGTAGTAGACACCGGGGAGCTGTTTTTT	CASSFVVDTGELFF
TRBV5-1	TRBD1	TRBJ2-5	.	TGCGCCAGCAGCCCCGGGGACAGGGGCGAGGAGACCCAGTACTTC	CASSPGDRGEETQYF
TRBV29-1	TRBD1	TRBJ1-4	.	TGCAGCGTTCGGAAGGGGGACAGTAGTCAAAAACTGTTTTTT	CSVRKGDSSQKLFF
TRBV12-3/TRBV12-4	.	TRBJ1-1	few	TGTGCCAGCAGCCTCCAGCAGGGGAACACTGAAGCTTTCTTT	CASSLQQGNTEAFF
TRBV24-1	.	TRBJ2-3	few	TGTGCCACCAGTGACCCGAGGGGCCCGGATACGCAGTATTTT	CATSDPRGPDTQYF
TRBV12-3/TRBV12-4	.	TRBJ2-7	.	TGTGCCAGCAGTTTCGGAGCGGGCCCGCCCTACGAGCAGTACTTC	CASSFGAGPPYEQYF
TRBV5-1	.	TRBJ1-1	many	TGCGCCAGCAGCTTGGCGAACGGGAACACTGAAGCTTTCTTT	CASSLANGNTEAFF
TRBV9	TRBD2	TRBJ2-1	.	TGTGCCAGCAGCGCTCGGGGGTGGGGGGGGTACAATGAGCAGTTCTTC	CASSARGWGGYNEQFF
TRBV5-1	TRBD1	TRBJ2-1	.	TGCGCCAGCCAATCAGGGGGCAATGAGCAGTTCTTC	CASQSGGNEQFF
TRBV6-6	.	TRBJ1-2	few	TGTGCCACATCACAGGGCGCAGACTATGGCTACACCTTC	CATSQGADYGYTF
TRBV27	TRBD1	TRBJ1-5	few	TGTGCCAGCAGCCCCGACAGGGCGAGTTCGCCCCAGCATTTT	CASSPDRASSPQHF
TRBV5-5	.	TRBJ1-1	.	TGTGCCAGCAGCTCCCCGATGACTGCTGAAGCTTTCTTT	CASSSPMTAEAFF
TRBV20-1	.	TRBJ2-2	.	TGCAGTTCTGTGGGACAAAACACCGGGGAGCTGTTTTTT	CSSVGQNTGELFF
TRBV6-2/TRBV6-3	.	TRBJ2-1	.	TGTGCCAGCAGTTACTTTATCTACAATGAGCAGTTCTTC	CASSYFIYNEQFF
TRBV7-8	.	TRBJ2-1	few	TGTGCCAGCAGCCAGGAGGTTTCCAATGAGCAGTTCTTC	CASSQEVSNEQFF
TRBV6-5	TRBD2	TRBJ2-1	.	TGTGCCAGCAGCACCGGGACTAGAAGTTTTGAGCAGTTCTTC	CASSTGTRSFEQFF
TRBV3-1	.	TRBJ2-1	.	TGTGCCAGCAGCCAAGTCGGGGGGCCCTACAATGAGCAGTTCTTC	CASSQVGGPYNEQFF
TRBV5-1	TRBD1	TRBJ1-6	.	TGCGCCAGCAGCTTGGGACTGACAGGGAACTATAATTCACCCCTCCACTTT	CASSLGLTGNYNSPLHF
TRBV6-5	.	TRBJ1-1	many	TGTGCCAGCAGTTACATGTGGGGGCAGATAAACACTGAAGCTTTCTTT	CASSYMWGQINTEAFF
TRBV28	.	TRBJ1-4	once	TGTGCCAGCAGCTCACTCCACACGCGGTTGGATGAAAAACTGTTTTTT	CASSSLHTRLDEKLFF
TRBV6-5	.	TRBJ2-5	.	TGTGCCAGCAGTCCGAATTCGGAGACCCAGTACTTC	CASSPNSETQYF
TRBV20-1	TRBD1	TRBJ2-6	.	TGCAGTGCACGGGGACAGGGGGCGGTTGGGGCCAACGTCCTGACTTTC	CSARGQGAVGANVLTF
TRBV27	.	TRBJ2-1	.	TGTGCCAGCACTCCTTTCCCGTTTGGAGAACAGTTCTTC	CASTPFPFGEQFF
TRBV5-6	TRBD1	TRBJ1-2	.	TGTGCCAGCAGCCCTTGGATTGGACAGGGGCTCTATGGCTACACCTTC	CASSPWIGQGLYGYTF
TRBV4-1	.	TRBJ1-3	few	TGCGCCAGCAGCCACCCACGGACTCCGTCCCCCACCATATATTTT	CASSHPRTPSPTIYF
TRBV10-3	.	TRBJ1-1	.	TGTGCCATCAGTGTGTCAGGGAGAGGTTATACTGAAGCTTTCTTT	CAISVSGRGYTEAFF
TRBV12-3/TRBV12-4	TRBD1	TRBJ1-1	.	TGTGCCAGCAGTCCAGACAGGGGGAGCGGTATGTATGCTTTCTTT	CASSPDRGSGMYAFF
TRBV11-2	.	TRBJ2-1	.	TGTGCCAGCAGCACCGCACCGACAGGGCTGTGGGAGGGGGCCTACAATGAGCAGTTCTTC	CASSTAPTGLWEGAYNEQFF
TRBV13	TRBD2	TRBJ2-1	many	TGTGCCAGCAGCCAAGCGGGGGCAGCAGAGGCCTACAATGAGCAGTTCTTC	CASSQAGAAEAYNEQFF